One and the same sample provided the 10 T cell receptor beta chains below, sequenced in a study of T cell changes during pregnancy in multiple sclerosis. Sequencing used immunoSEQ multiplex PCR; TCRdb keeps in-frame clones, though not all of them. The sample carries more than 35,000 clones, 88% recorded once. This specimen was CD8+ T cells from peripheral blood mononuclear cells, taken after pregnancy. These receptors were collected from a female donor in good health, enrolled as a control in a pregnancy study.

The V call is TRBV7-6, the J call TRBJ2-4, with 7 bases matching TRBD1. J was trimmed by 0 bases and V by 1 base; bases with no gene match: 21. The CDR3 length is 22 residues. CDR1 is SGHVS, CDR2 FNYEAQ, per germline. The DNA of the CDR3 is TGTGCCAGCAGCTTAGAACCCAGGTCAGTTTCAGGGGGATCCCTAGCCAAAAACATTCAGTACTTC. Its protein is CASSLEPRSVSGGSLAKNIQYF.

The CDR3 reads CASSNLGTQYF. The CDR3 bases are TGTGCCAGCAGCAACCTAGGGACCCAGTACTTC. The chain links TRBV13 to TRBJ2-5; D gene unclear. Germline CDR1 reads PRHDT; CDR2 reads FYEKMQ (reference sequence). The V end lost 5 bases, the J end lost 7 bases, and 8 bases lay between the germline ends. The CDR3 is made up of 11 amino acids.

The CDR3 nucleotides read TGTGCCAGCAGCCCCTCCCACAGGGAAACAGATACGCAGTATTTT. Amino acids: CASSPSHRETDTQYF. J is TRBJ2-3 and V is TRBV13; D is perhaps TRBD1 (6 bases). This CDR3 has 15 amino acids. Germline CDR1 and CDR2: PRHDT and FYEKMQ (reference sequence). Trimming shortened V by 5 bases and J by 3 bases, and 15 bases separated the two germline ends.

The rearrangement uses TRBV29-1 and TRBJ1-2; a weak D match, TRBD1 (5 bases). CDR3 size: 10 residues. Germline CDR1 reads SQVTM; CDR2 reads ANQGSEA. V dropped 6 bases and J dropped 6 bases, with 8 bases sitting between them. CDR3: CSVLGDGYTF. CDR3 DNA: TGCAGCGTATTAGGGGATGGCTACACCTTC.

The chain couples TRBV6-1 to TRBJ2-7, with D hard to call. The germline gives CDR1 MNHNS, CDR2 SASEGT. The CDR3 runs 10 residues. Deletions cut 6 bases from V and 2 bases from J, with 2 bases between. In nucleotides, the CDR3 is TGTGCCAGCAGCGCCTACGAGCAGTACTTC. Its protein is CASSAYEQYF.

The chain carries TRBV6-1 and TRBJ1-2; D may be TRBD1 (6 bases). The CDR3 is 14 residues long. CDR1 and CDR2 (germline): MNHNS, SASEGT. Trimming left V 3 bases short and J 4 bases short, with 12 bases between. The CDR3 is CASSDWGGIYGYTF. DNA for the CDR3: TGTGCCAGCAGTGACTGGGGGGGCATCTATGGCTACACCTTC.

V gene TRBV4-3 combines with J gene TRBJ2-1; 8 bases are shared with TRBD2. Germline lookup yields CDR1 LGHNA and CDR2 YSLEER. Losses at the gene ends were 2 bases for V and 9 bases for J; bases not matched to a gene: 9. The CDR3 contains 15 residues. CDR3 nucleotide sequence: TGCGCCAGCAGCCAATCCCGGGGGGGCCTCAGTGAGCAGTTCTTC. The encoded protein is CASSQSRGGLSEQFF.

CDR3 in DNA: TGCAGCGTGGGACGGGAGGGGGCGTACGGCTACACCTTC. It encodes CSVGREGAYGYTF. V usage is TRBV29-1 and J usage is TRBJ1-2, with 7 bases that match TRBD1. This CDR3 spans 13 amino acids. After removal of 6 bases from V and 8 bases from J, the junction contained 12 bases not matched to a gene. CDR1 is SQVTM and CDR2 is ANQGSEA in the germline V gene.

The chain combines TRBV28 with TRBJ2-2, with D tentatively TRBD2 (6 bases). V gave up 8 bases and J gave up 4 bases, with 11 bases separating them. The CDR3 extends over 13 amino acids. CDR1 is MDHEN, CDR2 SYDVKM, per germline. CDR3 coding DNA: TGTGCCAGCTCGCGGAGGGGCACCGGGGAGCTGTTTTTT. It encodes CASSRRGTGELFF.

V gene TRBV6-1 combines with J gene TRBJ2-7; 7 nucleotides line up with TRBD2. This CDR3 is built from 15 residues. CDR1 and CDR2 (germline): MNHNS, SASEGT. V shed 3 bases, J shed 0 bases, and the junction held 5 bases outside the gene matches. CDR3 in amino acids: CASSETSPSSYEQYF. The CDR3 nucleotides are TGTGCCAGCAGTGAGACTAGCCCTAGCTCCTACGAGCAGTACTTC.